This T cell receptor (beta chain) was identified during a study of blood T cell repertoires in COVID-19. As for the study in general: COVID-19 samples from acute and convalescent phases originated in the United States, Italy and Spain.

Sequenced by immunoSEQ multiplex PCR; TCRdb stores in-frame clones only, minus some. The table records about 410,000 clones, around 86% of them present only once. Between the trimmed V and J ends, which lost 0 bases and 0 bases, there was a span of 7 bases. The CDR3 totals 15 residues. Germline CDR1 reads MGHRA; CDR2 reads YSYEKL. Sequenced: peripheral blood. This TCR came from a woman aged 30 to 39 with active or convalescent COVID-19. The chain carries TRBV4-1 and TRBJ2-3; D unclear. The CDR3 nucleotides are TGCGCCAGCAGCCAAGAATGGCGGAGCACAGATACGCAGTATTTT. It translates to CASSQEWRSTDTQYF.